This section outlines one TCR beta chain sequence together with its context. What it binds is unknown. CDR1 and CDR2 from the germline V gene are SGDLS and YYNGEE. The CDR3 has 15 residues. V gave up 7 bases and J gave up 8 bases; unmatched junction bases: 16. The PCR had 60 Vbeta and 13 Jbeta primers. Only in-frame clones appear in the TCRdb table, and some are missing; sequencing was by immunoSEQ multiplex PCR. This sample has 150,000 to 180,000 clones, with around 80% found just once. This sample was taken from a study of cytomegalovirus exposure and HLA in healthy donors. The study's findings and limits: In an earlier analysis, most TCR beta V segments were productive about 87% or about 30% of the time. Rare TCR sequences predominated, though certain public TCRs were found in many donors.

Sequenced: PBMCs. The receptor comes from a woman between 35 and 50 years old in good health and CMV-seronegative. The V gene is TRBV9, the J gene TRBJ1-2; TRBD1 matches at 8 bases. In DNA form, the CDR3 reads TGTGCCAGCCTCGGGACAGGCCAACTGGGAAACGGCTACACCTTC. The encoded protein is CASLGTGQLGNGYTF.